Following are 21 T cell receptor beta chains from one sample sequenced in a study of T cells in Graves' hyperthyroidism and ophthalmopathy. TCR beta CDR3 sequences were amplified from RNA transcripts. An initial round of RT-PCR targeting the TCR CDR3 relied on the HTBI primer set. Each CDR3 protein is one row after TCRdb ran MiXCR on the multiplex PCR reads. Of around 350,000 distinct CDR3 sequences listed, 15% to 20% are singletons. Sample: blood. The receptors come from a woman between 18 and 29 years old with Graves' hyperthyroidism.

The sample holds many counts of this clonotype. The chain employs TRBV6-5 and TRBJ1-2, with 9 bases lining up with TRBD1. Germline CDR1 reads MNHEY; CDR2 reads SVGAGI. The V and J ends lost 0 bases and 5 bases, in that order; junction bases with no gene match: 4. The CDR3 runs to 15 residues. This CDR3 is CASSYSSTGGYGYTF. CDR3 DNA: TGTGCCAGCAGTTACTCGTCGACAGGGGGATATGGCTACACCTTC.

V gene TRBV6-5 combines with J gene TRBJ2-7, with D maybe TRBD1 (7 bases). Trimming removed 0 bases at V and 1 base at J, with 13 bases between. Per the germline V gene, CDR1 is MNHEY and CDR2 is SVGAGI. The CDR3 consists of 16 residues. The CDR3 coding sequence is TGTGCCAGCAGTTACTCGACTAGGACAGGATCCTACGAGCAGTACTTC. It translates to CASSYSTRTGSYEQYF.

The chain uses TRBV2 and TRBJ2-7, with D tentatively TRBD2 (6 bases). The germline V and J ends were trimmed by 5 bases and 0 bases, with 14 bases remaining between them. Germline V CDR1 and CDR2: SNHLY, FYNNEI. CDR3 size: 15 residues. The chain's CDR3 is CASSYSGTASYEQYF. CDR3 coding DNA: TGTGCCAGCAGTTACTCCGGGACTGCCTCCTACGAGCAGTACTTC.

This clonotype was counted many times. This chain links TRBV20-1 with TRBJ1-2, with D hard to call. CDR3 length: 15 amino acids. Trimming removed 0 bases from V and 4 bases from J, with 15 bases in between. CDR1 DFQATT and CDR2 SNEGSKA come from the germline V gene (reference sequence). CDR3 bases: TGCAGTGCTAGAGATTGGGAGAGTTCGCCCTATGGCTACACCTTC. Protein: CSARDWESSPYGYTF.

Regarding this clonotype: Given a much more abundant clone one base away, this may be a read error. CDR3 nucleotide sequence: TGTGCCAGCAGCCCCCCCGTGGGGGCTGGCTACGCCTTC. It translates to CASSPPVGAGYAF. The gene calls are TRBV11-2 and TRBJ1-2; D perhaps matches TRBD1 (6 bases). Germline CDR1 reads SGHAT; CDR2 reads FQNNGV. This CDR3 is built from 13 residues.

This clonotype has ten or more counts. J is TRBJ1-1 and V is TRBV4-2; no reliable D call. CDR1 and CDR2 from the germline V gene are LGHNA and YNFKEQ. V gave up 1 base and J gave up 2 bases, with 14 bases separating them. This CDR3 is 16 amino acids long. CDR3 amino acids: CASSQVFRKGNTEAFF. The DNA of the CDR3 is TGTGCCAGCAGCCAAGTTTTTCGTAAGGGCAACACTGAAGCTTTCTTT.

This clonotype was seen ten or more times. The J gene is TRBJ2-7, the V gene TRBV20-1; possibly TRBD1 or TRBD2 for D (5 bases each). V was cut by 6 bases and J by 7 bases, with 19 bases left in between. This CDR3 is 13 amino acids long. Per germline, CDR1 DFQATT and CDR2 SNEGSKA (reference sequence). The CDR3 nucleotides are TGCAGTGCCGGGGCGAAAGGGTGGCTTGAGCAGTACTTC. Its protein is CSAGAKGWLEQYF.

V is TRBV12-3 or TRBV12-4 and J is TRBJ1-1; D call uncertain. The CDR3 sequence is 13 residues long. Trimming stripped 2 bases from V and 5 bases from J, with 9 bases between. The chain's CDR3 is CASSLFIGTEAFF. The CDR3 DNA reads as TGTGCCAGCAGTTTATTTATTGGAACTGAAGCTTTCTTT.

In its sample, this clonotype was seen many times. V is TRBV7-2 and J is TRBJ1-2; possible D gene TRBD1, 5 bases. Trimming left V 2 bases short and J 8 bases short, with 15 bases between. Germline V gene sequence: CDR1 SGHTA, CDR2 FQGNSA. The length of the CDR3 is 14 residues. The CDR3 here is CASSLSSQGAGYTF. The CDR3 bases are TGTGCCAGCAGCTTATCCAGTCAGGGAGCGGGCTACACCTTC. Full variable domain (outside the CDR3, taken from reference TRBV7-2 and TRBJ1-2): GAGVSQSPSNKVTEKGKDVELRCDPISGHTALYWYRQSLGQGLEFLIYFQGNSAPDKSGLPSDRFSAERTGGSVSTLTIQRTQQEDSAVYLCASSLSSQGAGYTFGSGTRLTVV.

Many counts were recorded for this clonotype. V gene TRBV7-9 combines with J gene TRBJ2-5; the D is unclear. The CDR3 totals 16 residues. Trimming cost V 2 bases and J 4 bases, with 17 bases left between them. Germline CDR1 reads SEHNR; CDR2 reads FQNEAQ (reference sequence). The CDR3 coding sequence is TGTGCCAGCAGCTTACTCGGGCGTGCAGGTCGAGAGACCCAGTACTTC. This sequence encodes CASSLLGRAGRETQYF.

The table lists this clonotype with many counts. The chain recombines TRBV4-2 with TRBJ2-5; 8 positions agree with TRBD1. The V gene end was trimmed by 7 bases and the J gene end by 5 bases; junction bases not matched to a gene: 9. Germline CDR1 and CDR2: LGHNA and YNFKEQ. The CDR3 extends over 14 amino acids. As DNA, the CDR3 is TGTGCCAGCACCGCAACGGACAGGGTGGAGACCCAGTACTTC. This sequence encodes CASTATDRVETQYF.

This chain joins TRBV28 and TRBJ2-7; 7 bases fit TRBD1. The CDR3 length is 14 residues. Trimming removed 1 base from V and 7 bases from J; junction bases left unmatched: 7. CDR1 MDHEN and CDR2 SYDVKM come from the germline V gene. The CDR3, as DNA: TGTGCCAGCAGTTTATCGGTGGACAGGACTGAGCAGTACTTC. Protein product: CASSLSVDRTEQYF.

This clonotype showed up many times. The chain combines TRBV5-1 with TRBJ2-7; 11 positions agree with TRBD2. CDR1 and CDR2 (germline): SGHRS, YFSETQ. Trimming took 0 bases from V and 2 from J; bases not matched to a gene: 4. The CDR3 runs to 16 residues. In DNA form, the CDR3 reads TGCGCCAGCAGCTTGGGCGGTAGCGGGGGGGCCTACGAGCAGTACTTC. Translating gives CASSLGGSGGAYEQYF.

This clonotype was seen many times. This chain joins TRBV27 and TRBJ1-5, with TRBD1 as a possible D gene (6 bases). Per the germline V gene, CDR1 is MNHEY and CDR2 is SMNVEV (reference sequence). V lost 2 bases and J 2 bases, leaving 10 bases between the germline ends. CDR3 size: 15 residues. The CDR3 loop reads CASSLAGAGNQPQHF. DNA of the CDR3: TGTGCCAGCAGTTTAGCAGGGGCGGGCAATCAGCCCCAGCATTTT.

A remark on this clonotype: Given a much more abundant clone one base away, this may be a read error. V gene TRBV6-5 combines with J gene TRBJ1-5; D unresolved. The CDR3 is 15 residues long. Germline CDR1 and CDR2: MNHEY and SVGAGI. The CDR3 here is CASTLAIPGNQPKHF. The CDR3 bases are TGTGCCAGCACTTTGGCCATACCCGGGAATCAGCCCAAGCATTTT.

There are many counts of this clonotype. The V gene is TRBV28, the J gene TRBJ2-7; 8 bases agree with TRBD1. The V gene's germline CDR1 is MDHEN and CDR2 SYDVKM. V was clipped by 2 bases and J by 5 bases; unmatched bases: 5. This CDR3 spans 14 amino acids. CDR3 nucleotides: TGTGCCAGCAGTTTAAGGACAGGGTTCAACGAGCAGTACTTC. It yields the protein CASSLRTGFNEQYF.

This clonotype occurred many times. The J gene is TRBJ1-2, the V gene TRBV11-2, with D unresolved. This CDR3 comprises 14 residues. In germline, CDR1 is SGHAT, CDR2 FQNNGV. V dropped 4 bases and J dropped 7 bases, with 16 bases sitting between them. CDR3 loop: CASSSPRGRGGYTF. DNA of the CDR3: TGTGCCAGCAGCTCCCCTCGAGGGAGAGGTGGCTACACCTTC.

This clonotype was counted at least ten times. The chain links TRBV13 to TRBJ1-2; 7 bases agree with TRBD1. V was pared by 3 bases and J by 2 bases, with 12 bases of the junction left unmatched. Germline values: CDR1 PRHDT, CDR2 FYEKMQ (reference sequence). The CDR3 length is 17 residues. Written as DNA, the CDR3 is TGTGCCAGCAGCTTCGGACAGGACCGGCCCTCCAACTATGGCTACACCTTC. As protein: CASSFGQDRPSNYGYTF.

This clonotype was recorded at least ten times. The V and J genes are TRBV12-3 or TRBV12-4 and TRBJ1-2; D is unresolved. There are 14 residues in the CDR3. Trimming pared 1 base from V and 2 bases from J, leaving 8 bases between. The CDR3 loop is CASSLGGFNYGYTF. The CDR3 DNA follows: TGTGCCAGCAGTTTAGGAGGCTTCAACTATGGCTACACCTTC.

This clonotype was seen ten or more times. This chain joins TRBV6-2 or TRBV6-3 and TRBJ1-2; perhaps TRBD1 as D (5 bases). Germline-derived CDR1 and CDR2 are MNHEY and SVGEGT. This CDR3 spans 15 amino acids. V lost 0 bases and J lost 7, with 15 bases in between. The CDR3 here is CASSYSDREWGGYTF. The CDR3 DNA reads as TGTGCCAGCAGTTACTCCGACAGAGAATGGGGTGGCTACACCTTC.

This clonotype was counted ten times or more. This rearrangement joins TRBV7-8 to TRBJ1-3, with D hard to call. The germline gives CDR1 SGHVS, CDR2 FQNEAQ. Trimming cost V 4 bases and J 2 bases, with 18 bases left between them. This CDR3 comprises 17 residues. The CDR3 sequence is CASSSAKVPLPGNTIYF. CDR3 DNA sequence: TGTGCCAGCAGCTCTGCCAAAGTTCCCCTCCCTGGAAACACCATATATTTT. Based on the CDR3 plus reference TRBV7-8 and TRBJ1-3, the full variable domain is GAGVSQSPRYKVAKRGQDVALRCDPISGHVSLFWYQQALGQGPEFLTYFQNEAQLDKSGLPSDRFFAERPEGSVSTLKIQRTQQEDSAVYLCASSSAKVPLPGNTIYFGEGSWLTVV.